This T cell receptor (beta chain) was documented in a study of OX40 agonist ivuxolimab in advanced cancers. Trimming cost V 3 bases and J 1 base, with 4 bases left between them. Germline-derived CDR1 and CDR2 are ENHRY and SYGVKD. This CDR3 is 12 amino acids long. Blood samples were obtained at baseline, cycle 4 day 1, and cycle 7 day 1. Clones were read by immunoSEQ multiplex PCR, and TCRdb kept only the in-frame ones, dropping some. The table includes some 77,000 clones, 85% to 95% detected once. This chain joins TRBV10-3 and TRBJ2-7; D remains unclear. The source is an adult with an advanced solid tumor such as melanoma, head and neck, liver or kidney cancer. The specimen was CD4+ or CD8+ T cells sorted from blood, collected in a trial of the OX40 agonist ivuxolimab. CDR3 protein: CAISERSYEQYF. The CDR3 nucleotides read TGTGCCATCAGTGAAAGGTCCTACGAGCAGTACTTC.